The entry below describes one TCR beta chain. Its antigen is not identified. The source of the sample is a study of cytomegalovirus exposure and HLA in healthy donors. Findings and limits, study-wide: Most TCR beta V segments were productive about 90% or about 30% of the time in an earlier analysis. Differences between HLA loci emerged in a later analysis of TCR association rates, with DRB1 most and HLA-C fewest. Several V segments, TRBV6-2 and TRBV6-3 among them, could not be told apart and were dropped. When a later analysis was performed, an Asian-associated ancestry cluster reportedly had fewer N-insertions than the roughly 700-donor mean.

The germline gives CDR1 SEHNR, CDR2 FQNEAQ (reference sequence). V was pared by 3 bases and J by 3 bases, with 6 bases of the junction left unmatched. The CDR3 runs 15 residues. It was with 60 Vbeta and 13 Jbeta primers that the PCR ran. Assay used: immunoSEQ multiplex PCR; TCRdb lists only in-frame clones, some missing. The table records about 130,000 clones, 70% to 80% of them present only once. This receptor was identified in a female donor in good health and CMV-seronegative. The sequencing input was PBMCs. This chain uses TRBV7-9 with TRBJ2-3; 7 bases line up with TRBD1. The chain's CDR3 is CASSFRQGRTDTQYF. DNA of the CDR3: TGTGCCAGCAGCTTCCGACAGGGTCGGACAGATACGCAGTATTTT.